Presented here are 5 T cell receptor beta chains from one specimen sequenced in a study of blood T cells in healthy people across ages. Primers used in a second PCR of roughly 7 to 12 cycles were a sample-barcoded 5' primer and a J-beta primer mix. Via MiXCR, TCRdb re-called the 5' RACE reads, giving one row per CDR3 protein. Here the sample spans approximately 760,000 distinct CDR3 sequences, approximately 25% being singletons. This sample also appeared in a second study, on T cells of mothers and their children.

Sequenced input: blood. The receptors here all came from a boy aged 5-17 years in good health.

The rearrangement links TRBV27 to TRBJ2-7, with 8 bases lining up with TRBD2. Germline assignment: CDR1 MNHEY and CDR2 SMNVEV (reference sequence). The CDR3 has 17 residues. Unmatched junction bases numbered 14, after V lost 5 bases and J lost 2 bases. The CDR3 loop is CASSGQSRGGWAYEQYF. CDR3 bases: TGTGCCAGCAGTGGTCAGAGTCGGGGGGGATGGGCCTACGAGCAGTACTTC.

This clonotype was recorded a few times. The rearrangement uses TRBV28 and TRBJ2-6; D not resolved. The V end lost 2 bases, the J end lost 0 bases, and 8 bases lay between the germline ends. Germline loops: CDR1 MDHEN, CDR2 SYDVKM. The CDR3 sequence is 16 residues long. The CDR3 region is CASSLGQLSGANVLTF. The DNA for the CDR3 is TGTGCCAGCAGTTTAGGCCAGCTCTCTGGGGCCAACGTCCTGACTTTC.

This chain joins TRBV7-9 and TRBJ2-6; D uncertain. Trimming stripped 4 bases from V and 1 base from J, with 8 bases between. Germline V CDR1 and CDR2: SEHNR, FQNEAQ (reference sequence). This CDR3 region has 15 residues. For the CDR3, the DNA is TGTGCCAGCAGCTACTATCCGTCTGGGGCCAACGTCCTGACTTTC. Its protein is CASSYYPSGANVLTF.

The chain is built from TRBV7-3 and TRBJ2-3; TRBD2 matches at 16 bases. V was clipped by 8 bases and J by 3 bases; unmatched bases: 14. Germline V gives CDR1 SGHTA, CDR2 FQGTGA. This CDR3 region has 19 residues. Here the CDR3 DNA reads TGTGCCAGCGGCCCGGGGACTAGCGGGAGGGCCAGGAGGACAGATACGCAGTATTTT. This encodes CASGPGTSGRARRTDTQYF.

The chain is built from TRBV6-2 or TRBV6-3 and TRBJ1-1; TRBD1 matches at 9 bases. Per germline, CDR1 MNHEY and CDR2 SVGEGT. The CDR3 has 14 amino acids. J lost 3 bases, V lost 6 bases, and 5 bases had no gene match. As DNA, the CDR3 is TGTGCCAGCAGACGGACAGGGGAGGACACTGAAGCTTTCTTT. Protein product: CASRRTGEDTEAFF.